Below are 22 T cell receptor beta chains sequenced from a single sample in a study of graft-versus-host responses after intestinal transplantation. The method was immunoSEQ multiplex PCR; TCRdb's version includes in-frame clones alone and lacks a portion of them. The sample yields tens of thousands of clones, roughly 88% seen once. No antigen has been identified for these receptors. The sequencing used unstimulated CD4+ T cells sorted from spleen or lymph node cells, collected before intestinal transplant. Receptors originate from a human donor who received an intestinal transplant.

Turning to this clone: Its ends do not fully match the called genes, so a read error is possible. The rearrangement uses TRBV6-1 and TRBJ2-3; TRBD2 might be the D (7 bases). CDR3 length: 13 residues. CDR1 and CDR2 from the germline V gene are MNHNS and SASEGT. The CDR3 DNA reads TGTGCCAGCAGTGAAGAGGGCGGGGGCACCTCGGATTTT. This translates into CASSEEGGGTSDF.

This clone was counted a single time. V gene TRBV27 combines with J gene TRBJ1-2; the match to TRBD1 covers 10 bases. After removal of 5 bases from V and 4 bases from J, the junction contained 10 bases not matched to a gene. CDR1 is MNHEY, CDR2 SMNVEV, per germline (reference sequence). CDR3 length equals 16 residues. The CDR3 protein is CASSPRTGGFGYGYTF. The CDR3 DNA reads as TGTGCCAGCAGTCCCAGGACAGGGGGGTTTGGCTATGGCTACACCTTC.

CDR3 bases: TGTGCCAGCTCCCGAATCGACAGGGACTATGGCTACACCTTC. It yields the protein CASSRIDRDYGYTF. The chain has TRBV18 and TRBJ1-2, with 7 nucleotides matching TRBD1. The CDR3 has 14 amino acids. The junction had 7 bases not matched to a gene; V was cut back by 6 bases and J by 3 bases. CDR1 and CDR2 from the germline V gene are KGHSH and LQKENI.

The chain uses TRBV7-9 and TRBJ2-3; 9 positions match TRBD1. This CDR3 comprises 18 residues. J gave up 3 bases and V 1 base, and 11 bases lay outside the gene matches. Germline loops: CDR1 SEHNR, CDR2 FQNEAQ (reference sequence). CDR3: CASSLGFGGTGKTDTQYF. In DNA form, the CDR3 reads TGTGCCAGCAGCTTAGGCTTTGGAGGGACAGGGAAAACAGATACGCAGTATTTT.

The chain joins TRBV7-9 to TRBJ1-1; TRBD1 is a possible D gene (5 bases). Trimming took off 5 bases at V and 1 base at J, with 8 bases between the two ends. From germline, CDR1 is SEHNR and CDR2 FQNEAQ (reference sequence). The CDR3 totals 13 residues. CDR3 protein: CASSEQENTEAFF. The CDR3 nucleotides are TGTGCCAGCAGCGAACAGGAGAACACTGAAGCTTTCTTT.

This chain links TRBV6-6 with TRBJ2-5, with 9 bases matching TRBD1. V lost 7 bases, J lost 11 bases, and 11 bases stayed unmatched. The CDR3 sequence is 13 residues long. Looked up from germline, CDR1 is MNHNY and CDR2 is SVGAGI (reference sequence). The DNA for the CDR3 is TGTGCCAGCAACCAACAGGGGGCGGGAGAGCAGTACTTC. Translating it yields CASNQQGAGEQYF.

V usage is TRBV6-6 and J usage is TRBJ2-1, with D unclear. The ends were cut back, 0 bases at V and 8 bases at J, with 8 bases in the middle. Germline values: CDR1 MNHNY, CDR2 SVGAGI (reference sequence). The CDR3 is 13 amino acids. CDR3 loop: CASSYSAPDEQFF. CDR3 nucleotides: TGTGCCAGCAGTTACTCAGCACCGGATGAGCAGTTCTTC.

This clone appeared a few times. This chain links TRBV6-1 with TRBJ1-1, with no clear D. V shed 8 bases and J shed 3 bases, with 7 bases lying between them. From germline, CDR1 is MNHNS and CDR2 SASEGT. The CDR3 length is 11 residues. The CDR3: CASVLHTEAFF. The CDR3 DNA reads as TGTGCCAGCGTTCTTCACACTGAAGCTTTCTTT.

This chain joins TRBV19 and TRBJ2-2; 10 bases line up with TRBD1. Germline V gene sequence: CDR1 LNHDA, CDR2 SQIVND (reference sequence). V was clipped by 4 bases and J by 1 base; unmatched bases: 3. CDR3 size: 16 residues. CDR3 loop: CASSTRDRGNTGELFF. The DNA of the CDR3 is TGTGCCAGTAGTACCCGGGACAGGGGGAACACCGGGGAGCTGTTTTTT.

The CDR3 DNA reads TGTGCCAGCAGCTTCGTTTCTGGGCATAAGGACACTGAAGCTTTCTTT. Protein: CASSFVSGHKDTEAFF. The chain employs TRBV7-9 and TRBJ1-1; D is unclear. V dropped 3 bases and J dropped 3 bases, with 17 bases sitting between them. Germline CDR1 SEHNR, CDR2 FQNEAQ (reference sequence). This CDR3 is 16 amino acids long.

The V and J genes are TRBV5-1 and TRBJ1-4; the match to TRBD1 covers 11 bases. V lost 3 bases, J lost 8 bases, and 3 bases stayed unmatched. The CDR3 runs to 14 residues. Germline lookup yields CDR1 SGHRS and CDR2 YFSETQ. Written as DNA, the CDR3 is TGCGCCAGCAGCTGGGGACAGGGGGTCGAAAAACTGTTTTTT. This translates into CASSWGQGVEKLFF. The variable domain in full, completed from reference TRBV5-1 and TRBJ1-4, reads KAGVTQTPRYLIKTRGQQVTLSCSPISGHRSVSWYQQTPGQGLQFLFEYFSETQRNKGNFPGRFSGRQFSNSRSEMNVSTLELGDSALYLCASSWGQGVEKLFFGSGTQLSVL.

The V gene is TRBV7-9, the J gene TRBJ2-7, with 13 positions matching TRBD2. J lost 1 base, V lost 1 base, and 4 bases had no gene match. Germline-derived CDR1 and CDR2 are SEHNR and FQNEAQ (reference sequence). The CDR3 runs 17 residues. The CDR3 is CASSLGGLAGPSYEQYF. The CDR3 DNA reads TGTGCCAGCAGCTTAGGGGGACTAGCGGGACCTTCCTACGAGCAGTACTTC.

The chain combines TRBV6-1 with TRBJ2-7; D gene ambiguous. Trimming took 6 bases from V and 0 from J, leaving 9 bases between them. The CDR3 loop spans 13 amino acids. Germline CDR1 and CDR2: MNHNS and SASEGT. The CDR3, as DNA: TGTGCCAGCAGGGGCACAAACTCCTACGAGCAGTACTTC. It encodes CASRGTNSYEQYF.

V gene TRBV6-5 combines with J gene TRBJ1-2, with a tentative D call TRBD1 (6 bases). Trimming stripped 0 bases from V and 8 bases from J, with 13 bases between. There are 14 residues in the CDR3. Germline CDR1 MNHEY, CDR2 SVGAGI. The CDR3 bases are TGTGCCAGCAGTTACTCCCAGGGGATGCGGGGCTACACCTTC. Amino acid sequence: CASSYSQGMRGYTF.

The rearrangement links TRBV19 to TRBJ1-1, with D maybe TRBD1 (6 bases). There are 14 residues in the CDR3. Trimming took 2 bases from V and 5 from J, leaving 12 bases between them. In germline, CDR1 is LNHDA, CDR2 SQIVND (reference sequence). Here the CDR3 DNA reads TGTGCCAGTAGTATAAGGGGGGGATGGACTGAAGCTTTCTTT. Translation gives CASSIRGGWTEAFF.

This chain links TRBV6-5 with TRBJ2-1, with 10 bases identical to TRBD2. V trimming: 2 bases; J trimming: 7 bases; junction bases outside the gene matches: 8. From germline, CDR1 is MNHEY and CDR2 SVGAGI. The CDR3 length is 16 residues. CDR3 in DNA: TGTGCCAGCAGTTACCGAATAGCGGGGGGCGGGAATGAGCAGTTCTTC. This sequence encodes CASSYRIAGGGNEQFF.

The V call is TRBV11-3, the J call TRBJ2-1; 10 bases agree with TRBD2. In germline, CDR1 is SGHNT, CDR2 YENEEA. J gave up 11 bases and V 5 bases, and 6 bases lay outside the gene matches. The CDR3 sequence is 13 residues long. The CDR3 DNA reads TGTGCCAGCAGCCCTATAGCGGGGGGCAAGCAGTTCTTC. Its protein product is CASSPIAGGKQFF.

The CDR3 sequence: CASSFRGAADTQYF. The CDR3 nucleotides are TGTGCCAGCAGCTTCCGGGGGGCCGCAGATACGCAGTATTTT. The chain is built from TRBV11-2 and TRBJ2-3; D is possibly TRBD2 (7 bases). Trimming left V 3 bases short and J 4 bases short, with 11 bases between. The CDR3 totals 14 residues. Germline values: CDR1 SGHAT, CDR2 FQNNGV.

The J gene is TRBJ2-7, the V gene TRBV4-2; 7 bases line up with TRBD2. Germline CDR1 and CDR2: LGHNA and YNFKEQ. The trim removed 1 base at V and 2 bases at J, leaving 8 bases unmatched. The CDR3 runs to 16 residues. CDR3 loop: CASSQVLTSATYEQYF. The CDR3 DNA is TGTGCCAGCAGCCAAGTCCTCACTAGCGCAACCTACGAGCAGTACTTC.

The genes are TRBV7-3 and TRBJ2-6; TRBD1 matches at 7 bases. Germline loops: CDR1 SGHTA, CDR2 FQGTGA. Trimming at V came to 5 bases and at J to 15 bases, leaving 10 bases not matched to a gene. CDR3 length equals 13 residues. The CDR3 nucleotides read TGTGCCAGCAGCGCTATGGACAGGTCCGCCCTGACTTTC. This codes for CASSAMDRSALTF.

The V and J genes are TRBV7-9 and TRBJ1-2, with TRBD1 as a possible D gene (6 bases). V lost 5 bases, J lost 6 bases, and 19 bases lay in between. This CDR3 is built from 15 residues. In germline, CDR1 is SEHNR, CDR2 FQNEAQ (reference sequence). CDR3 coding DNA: TGTGCCAGCAGCCGGAACCCTGGCTGGGGGCATGGCTACACCTTC. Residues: CASSRNPGWGHGYTF.

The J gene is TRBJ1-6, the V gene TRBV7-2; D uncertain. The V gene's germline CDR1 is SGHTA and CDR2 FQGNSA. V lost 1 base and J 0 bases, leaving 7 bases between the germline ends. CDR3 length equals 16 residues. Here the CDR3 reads CASSLGWSSYNSPLHF. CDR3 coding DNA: TGTGCCAGCAGCTTAGGGTGGAGCTCCTATAATTCACCCCTCCACTTT.